This TCR beta chain was retrieved from a study of blood T cell repertoires in COVID-19. Study-wide context: Samples representing acute and convalescent COVID-19 were sourced from the United States, Italy and Spain. PBMCs, B-cell-depleted T cells, or T cells provided the cDNA or gDNA that made up the material.

Authors' processing steps: Estimation of nucleated cell counts relied on the amplification of reference gene primers. Profiled with immunoSEQ multiplex PCR; TCRdb holds only in-frame clones, not every one. V, J and clone size derive from that table, while D and trimming were established from the DNA sequence. The profile shows about 200,000 clones, approximately 80% of them singletons. Between the trimmed V and J ends, which lost 1 base and 1 base, there was a span of 7 bases. The germline gives CDR1 LGHDT, CDR2 YNNKEL (reference sequence). The CDR3 covers 14 residues. The source of this sequence is a human donor in a cohort sampled during active COVID-19. Sequenced: peripheral blood. V is TRBV3-1 (or the pseudogene TRBV3-2) and J is TRBJ1-1; D uncertain. CDR3 coding DNA: TGTGCCAGCAGCCAAGCGGGAGCGAACACTGAAGCTTTCTTT. This encodes CASSQAGANTEAFF.